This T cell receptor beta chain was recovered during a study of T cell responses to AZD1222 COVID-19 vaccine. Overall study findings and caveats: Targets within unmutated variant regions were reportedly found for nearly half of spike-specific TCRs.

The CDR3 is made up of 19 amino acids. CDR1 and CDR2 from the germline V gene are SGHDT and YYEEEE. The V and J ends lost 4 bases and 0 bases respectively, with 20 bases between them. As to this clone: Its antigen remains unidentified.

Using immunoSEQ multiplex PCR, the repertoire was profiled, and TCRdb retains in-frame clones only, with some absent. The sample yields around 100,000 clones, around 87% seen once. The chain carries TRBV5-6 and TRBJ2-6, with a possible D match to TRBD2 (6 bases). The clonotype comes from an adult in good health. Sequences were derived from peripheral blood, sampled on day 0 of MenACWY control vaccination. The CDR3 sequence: CASSLPHGGASSGANVLTF. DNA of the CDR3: TGTGCCAGCAGCCTACCCCATGGAGGGGCCAGCTCTGGGGCCAACGTCCTGACTTTC.